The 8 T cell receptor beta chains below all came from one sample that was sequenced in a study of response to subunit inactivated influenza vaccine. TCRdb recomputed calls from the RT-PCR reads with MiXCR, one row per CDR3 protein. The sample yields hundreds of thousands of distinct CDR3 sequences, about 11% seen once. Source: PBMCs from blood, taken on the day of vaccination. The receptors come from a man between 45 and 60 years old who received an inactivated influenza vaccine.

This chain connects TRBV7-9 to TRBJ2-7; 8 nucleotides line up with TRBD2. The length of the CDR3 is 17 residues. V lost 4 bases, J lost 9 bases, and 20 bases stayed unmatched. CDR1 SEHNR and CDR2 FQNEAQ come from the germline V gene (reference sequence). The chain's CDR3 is CASSSRPGREAASGQYF. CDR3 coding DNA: TGTGCCAGCAGCTCAAGACCGGGGCGGGAGGCCGCCTCTGGGCAGTACTTC. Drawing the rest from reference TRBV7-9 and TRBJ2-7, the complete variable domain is DTGVSQNPRHKITKRGQNVTFRCDPISEHNRLYWYRQTLGQGPEFLTYFQNEAQLEKSRLLSDRFSAERPKGSFSTLEIQRTEQGDSAMYLCASSSRPGREAASGQYFGPGTRLTVT.

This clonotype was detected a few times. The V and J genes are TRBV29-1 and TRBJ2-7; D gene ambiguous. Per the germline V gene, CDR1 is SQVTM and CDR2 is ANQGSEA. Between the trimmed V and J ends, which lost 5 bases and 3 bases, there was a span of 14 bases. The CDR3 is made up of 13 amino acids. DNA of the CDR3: TGCAGCGTTATCCTACCCTTATTCTACGAGCAGTACTTC. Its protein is CSVILPLFYEQYF.

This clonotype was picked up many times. CDR3 amino acids: CSVDGLGMAEQFF. The CDR3 bases are TGCAGCGTCGACGGACTAGGTATGGCTGAGCAGTTCTTC. The chain joins TRBV29-1 to TRBJ2-1, with 7 bases lining up with TRBD2. V was pared by 6 bases and J by 9 bases, with 11 bases of the junction left unmatched. The CDR3 contains 13 residues. Per the germline V gene, CDR1 is SQVTM and CDR2 is ANQGSEA.

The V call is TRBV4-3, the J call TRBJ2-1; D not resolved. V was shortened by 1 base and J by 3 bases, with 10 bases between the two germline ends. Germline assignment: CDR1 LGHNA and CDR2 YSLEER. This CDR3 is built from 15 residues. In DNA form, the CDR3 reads TGCGCCAGCAGCCAAGCAGCCCAGAACTACAATGAGCAGTTCTTC. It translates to CASSQAAQNYNEQFF.

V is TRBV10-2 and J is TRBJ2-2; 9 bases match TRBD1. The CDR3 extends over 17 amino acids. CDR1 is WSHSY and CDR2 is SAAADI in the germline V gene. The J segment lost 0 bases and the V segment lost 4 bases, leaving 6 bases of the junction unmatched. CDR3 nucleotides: TGCGCCAGCAGTGGGGGACAGGGTAGTTCGAACACCGGGGAGCTGTTTTTT. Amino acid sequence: CASSGGQGSSNTGELFF.

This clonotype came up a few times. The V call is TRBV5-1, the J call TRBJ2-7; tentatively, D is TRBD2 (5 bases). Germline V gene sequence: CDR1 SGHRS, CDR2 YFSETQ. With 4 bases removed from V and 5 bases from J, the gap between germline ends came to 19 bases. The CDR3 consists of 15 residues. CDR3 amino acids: CASSRPAPGGHEQYF. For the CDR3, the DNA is TGCGCCAGCAGCCGACCCGCGCCAGGCGGGCACGAGCAGTACTTC.

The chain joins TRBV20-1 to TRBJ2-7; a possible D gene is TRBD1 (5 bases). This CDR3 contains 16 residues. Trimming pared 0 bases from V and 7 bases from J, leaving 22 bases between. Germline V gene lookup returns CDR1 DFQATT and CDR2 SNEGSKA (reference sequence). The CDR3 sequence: CSARDLDRDGGREQYF. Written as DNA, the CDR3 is TGCAGTGCTAGAGATCTTGACAGAGACGGTGGTAGGGAGCAGTACTTC.

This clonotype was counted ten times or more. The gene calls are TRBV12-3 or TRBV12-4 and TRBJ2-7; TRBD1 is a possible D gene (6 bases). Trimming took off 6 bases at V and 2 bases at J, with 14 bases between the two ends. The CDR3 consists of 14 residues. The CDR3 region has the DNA TGTGCCAGCAGAAGTACAGGGATCCCCTACGAGCAGTACTTC. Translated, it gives CASRSTGIPYEQYF.